The TCR beta chain under discussion was sequenced for a study of blood T cells in healthy people across ages. The length of the CDR3 is 12 residues. Germline CDR1 MNHEY, CDR2 SVGAGI. Notes on this clonotype: One junction end disagrees with the germline gene, perhaps due to a read error.

Together with a sample-barcoded 5' primer, a J-beta primer mix was included in a second PCR lasting about 6 to 11 cycles. Each CDR3 protein is one row after TCRdb ran MiXCR on the 5' RACE reads. The sample holds about 1,500,000 distinct CDR3 sequences, approximately 42% seen once. Specimen: blood. This clonotype was sampled from a woman between 18 and 29 years old in good health. The J gene is TRBJ1-1, the V gene TRBV6-5; 10 positions match TRBD1. In DNA form, the CDR3 reads TGTGCCAGCAGCCGGACAGGGGGTGAACCTTTCTTT. Amino acid sequence: CASSRTGGEPFF.